Described below is a single TCR beta chain sequence and its context. This sample is drawn from a study of shared clonotypes between healthy human individuals. Germline lookup yields CDR1 KGHSH and CDR2 LQKENI. The V and J ends lost 6 bases and 11 bases respectively, with 23 bases between them. CDR3 length: 14 amino acids. Assay used: immunoSEQ multiplex PCR; TCRdb lists only in-frame clones, some missing. The sample yields 2 million to 2.5 million clones, just under 95% seen once. Donors were Caucasian adults residing in Nashville, Tennessee, USA. The sample comprised naive CD4+ T cells from PBMCs. Regarding subset: CD45RA+ positively selected. The genes are TRBV18 and TRBJ2-7, with a possible D match to TRBD1 (6 bases). This TCR came from a man aged 18 to 29 in good health. Some clones in this sample may be carry-over from other donors' samples. This chain's CDR3 is CASSPPGHRLDEYF. The CDR3 DNA follows: TGTGCCAGCTCTCCGCCGGGACACCGGCTAGATGAGTACTTC.